This T cell receptor beta chain was captured in a study of blood T cell repertoires in COVID-19. Study-wide background: The United States, Italy and Spain supplied acute and convalescent COVID-19 samples. PBMCs, B-cell-depleted T cells, or T cells were the source of the cDNA or gDNA that made up the material.

The ends were cut back, 0 bases at V and 9 bases at J, with 14 bases in the middle. The CDR3 consists of 15 residues. The germline V gene has CDR1 MGHRA and CDR2 YSYEKL. As processed by the authors: Nucleated cell number was recorded as an estimate derived from reference gene primer amplification. The table came from immunoSEQ multiplex PCR; TCRdb's copy has only in-frame clones and leaves some out. For V, J and clone size, that table is used; D and trimming come from the DNA. Here the sample spans roughly 39,000 clones, over 80% being singletons. V and J are TRBV4-1 and TRBJ2-2; D perhaps matches TRBD1 (6 bases). The sequence was obtained from a middle-aged man with active or convalescent COVID-19. What was sequenced was peripheral blood. CDR3 bases: TGCGCCAGCAGCCAAGATGGGACACCCTCCCGGGAGCTGTTTTTT. Translation gives CASSQDGTPSRELFF.